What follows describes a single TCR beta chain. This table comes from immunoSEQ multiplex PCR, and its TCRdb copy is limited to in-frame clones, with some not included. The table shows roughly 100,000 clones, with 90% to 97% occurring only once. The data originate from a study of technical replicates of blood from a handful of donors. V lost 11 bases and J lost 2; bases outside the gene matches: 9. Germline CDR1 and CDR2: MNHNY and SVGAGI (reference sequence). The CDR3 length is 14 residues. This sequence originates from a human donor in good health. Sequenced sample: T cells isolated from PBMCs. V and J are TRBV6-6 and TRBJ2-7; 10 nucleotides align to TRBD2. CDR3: CAAISGGLPYEQYF. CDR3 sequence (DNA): TGTGCCGCAATTAGCGGGGGGCTCCCCTACGAGCAGTACTTC.